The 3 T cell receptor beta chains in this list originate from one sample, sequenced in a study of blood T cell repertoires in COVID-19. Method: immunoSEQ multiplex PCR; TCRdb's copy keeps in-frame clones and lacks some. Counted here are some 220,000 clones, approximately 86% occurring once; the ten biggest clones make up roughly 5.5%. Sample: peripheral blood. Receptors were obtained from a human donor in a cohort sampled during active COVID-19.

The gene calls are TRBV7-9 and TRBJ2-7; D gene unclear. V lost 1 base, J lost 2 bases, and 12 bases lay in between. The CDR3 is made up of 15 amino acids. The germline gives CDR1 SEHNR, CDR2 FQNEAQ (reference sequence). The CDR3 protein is CASSLDGEAAYEQYF. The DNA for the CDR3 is TGTGCCAGCAGCTTAGACGGTGAGGCAGCCTACGAGCAGTACTTC.

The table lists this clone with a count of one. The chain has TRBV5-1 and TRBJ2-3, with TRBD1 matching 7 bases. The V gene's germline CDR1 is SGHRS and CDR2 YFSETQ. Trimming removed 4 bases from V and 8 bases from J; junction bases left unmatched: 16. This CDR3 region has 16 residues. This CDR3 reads CASSEIPGQTYGTQYF. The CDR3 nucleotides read TGCGCCAGCAGCGAGATTCCGGGACAGACTTACGGTACGCAGTATTTT.

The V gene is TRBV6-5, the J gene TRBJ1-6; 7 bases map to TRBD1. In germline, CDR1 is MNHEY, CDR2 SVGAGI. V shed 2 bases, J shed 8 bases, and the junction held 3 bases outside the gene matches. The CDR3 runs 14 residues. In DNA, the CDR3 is TGTGCCAGCAGTTACCGACAGGGATATTCACCCCTCCACTTT. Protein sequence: CASSYRQGYSPLHF.